This T cell receptor (beta chain) was retrieved from a study of identical twins. In TCRdb, the 5' RACE reads were re-called with MiXCR into one record per CDR3 protein. The sample holds fewer than 250,000 distinct CDR3 sequences; 7.5% are singletons and the top ten take under 7%. Trimming took 3 bases from V and 3 from J, leaving 12 bases between them. The CDR3 has 14 amino acids. Germline-derived CDR1 and CDR2 are SGHAT and FQNNGV. This clonotype was seen repeatedly, ten times or more. This same sample was also part of a study on yellow fever vaccine responses in identical twins.

The sequence was obtained from a woman between 18 and 29 years old in good health. The chain is built from TRBV11-2 and TRBJ2-7, with TRBD1 as a possible D gene (5 bases). The sample taken for sequencing was CD8+ T cells sorted from blood. CDR3 amino acids: CASSFTGLGYEQYF. DNA of the CDR3: TGTGCCAGCAGCTTCACAGGTTTGGGCTACGAGCAGTACTTC.